These 5 T cell receptor beta chains share one sample of origin, sequenced in a study of OX40 agonist ivuxolimab in advanced cancers. The library relied on the immunoSEQ multiplex PCR assay. TCRdb's version of the immuneACCESS table is confined to in-frame rearrangements and falls short of the full clone set. An unresolved V gene accounts for under half of the shortfall where checked; the remainder is of unknown origin. Present in this sample are more than 85,000 clones, about 90% of which were seen just once. The ten biggest clones cover roughly 1.6% of the sample. Sequencing used CD4+ or CD8+ T cells sorted from blood, obtained in a trial of the OX40 agonist ivuxolimab. The receptors come from an adult with an advanced solid tumor such as melanoma, head and neck, liver or kidney cancer.

The rearrangement uses TRBV6-5 and TRBJ2-5; 7 bases are a match to TRBD2. V was clipped by 8 bases and J by 5 bases; unmatched bases: 11. This CDR3 is 14 amino acids long. Germline-derived CDR1 and CDR2 are MNHEY and SVGAGI. CDR3 loop: CASGDFKAGETQYF. The DNA of the CDR3 is TGTGCCAGCGGGGACTTCAAAGCGGGGGAGACCCAGTACTTC.

This chain connects TRBV9 to TRBJ2-7; D possibly matches TRBD1 or TRBD2 (5 bases each). V was cut by 2 bases and J by 2 bases, with 11 bases left in between. There are 14 residues in the CDR3. Germline loops: CDR1 SGDLS, CDR2 YYNGEE. The DNA of the CDR3 is TGTGCCAGCAGCGTCTCCGGGGACCCCTACGAGCAGTACTTC. Residues: CASSVSGDPYEQYF. The complete variable domain, with remaining parts taken from reference TRBV9 and TRBJ2-7, reads DSGVTQTPKHLITATGQRVTLRCSPRSGDLSVYWYQQSLDQGLQFLIQYYNGEERAKGNILERFSAQQFPDLHSELNLSSLELGDSALYFCASSVSGDPYEQYFGPGTRLTVT.

The chain employs TRBV10-3 and TRBJ2-1; 8 bases are a match to TRBD2. CDR3 length: 13 amino acids. J was trimmed by 3 bases and V by 11 bases; bases with no gene match: 6. Germline V CDR1 and CDR2: ENHRY, SYGVKD. The CDR3 nucleotides read TGTGCCTCCGGACTAGCTGGCTACAATGAGCAGTTCTTC. Translating it yields CASGLAGYNEQFF.

V and J are TRBV11-2 and TRBJ1-5; D unresolved. This CDR3 comprises 14 residues. Trimming cost V 1 base and J 5 bases, with 9 bases left between them. Per germline, CDR1 SGHAT and CDR2 FQNNGV. The CDR3 bases are TGTGCCAGCAGCTTAGGTCAGGTAGATCAGCCCCAGCATTTT. It yields the protein CASSLGQVDQPQHF.

The chain combines TRBV14 with TRBJ2-7; tentatively, D is TRBD2 (6 bases). In germline, CDR1 is SGHDN, CDR2 FVKESK. The CDR3 sequence is 15 residues long. V lost 0 bases, J lost 1 base, and 10 bases lay in between. The CDR3 loop reads CASSQERGYSYEQYF. The CDR3 bases are TGTGCCAGCAGCCAAGAGCGGGGATATTCCTACGAGCAGTACTTC.